The 18 T cell receptor beta chains presented below share a single source sample, sequenced in a study of blood T cell repertoires in COVID-19. Profiling relied on immunoSEQ multiplex PCR, and the TCRdb table lists in-frame clones only, not all of them. Among over 20,000 clones listed, about 91% were seen once. Sequenced input: peripheral blood. These receptors were collected from a man aged 65 to 79 with acute or convalescent COVID-19.

CDR3 coding DNA: TGTGCCACCAGTGACGGAGGACAGGGAGAGTACGGTGAGCAGTTCTTC. Translated: CATSDGGQGEYGEQFF. This chain joins TRBV24-1 and TRBJ2-1, with 8 bases that match TRBD1. There are 16 residues in the CDR3. Losses at the gene ends were 4 bases for V and 9 bases for J; bases not matched to a gene: 13. The germline V gene has CDR1 KGHDR and CDR2 SFDVKD.

The CDR3 is CASSFAAKSTDTQYF. The CDR3, as DNA: TGCGCCAGCAGCTTCGCGGCTAAGAGCACAGATACGCAGTATTTT. The V and J genes are TRBV5-1 and TRBJ2-3, with D unclear. Germline V CDR1 and CDR2: SGHRS, YFSETQ. This CDR3 comprises 15 residues. V lost 2 bases, J lost 0 bases, and 10 bases lay in between.

The rearrangement uses TRBV10-3 and TRBJ2-1, with D tentatively TRBD1 (5 bases). Germline CDR1 and CDR2: ENHRY and SYGVKD. The CDR3 consists of 14 residues. Trimming left V 4 bases short and J 5 bases short, with 12 bases between. In DNA, the CDR3 is TGTGCCATCAGTGGGCGCCAGGGTGACAATGAGCAGTTCTTC. Its translation is CAISGRQGDNEQFF.

This chain uses TRBV6-5 with TRBJ2-2; weak D call: TRBD2 (5 bases). The V and J ends lost 9 bases and 2 bases respectively, with 10 bases between them. This CDR3 spans 13 amino acids. Germline CDR1 MNHEY, CDR2 SVGAGI. DNA for the CDR3: TGTGCCAGTACCGGGAAAAACACCGGGGAGCTGTTTTTT. Its translation is CASTGKNTGELFF.

The chain combines TRBV5-1 with TRBJ2-5; the D gene is possibly TRBD2 (6 bases). The V and J ends lost 0 bases and 5 bases respectively, with 11 bases between them. From germline, CDR1 is SGHRS and CDR2 YFSETQ. The CDR3 runs 14 residues. The CDR3, as DNA: TGCGCCAGCAGCTTGGCCACTAGCAGCGAGACCCAGTACTTC. It translates to CASSLATSSETQYF.

This clone was observed once. The chain uses TRBV7-2 and TRBJ1-1, with D possibly being TRBD1 (5 bases). This CDR3 is built from 13 residues. Germline V gives CDR1 SGHTA, CDR2 FQGNSA. Deletions cut 3 bases from V and 2 bases from J, with 7 bases between. Written as DNA, the CDR3 is TGTGCCAGCAGCTTCGACAGTAACACTGAAGCTTTCTTT. Translating it yields CASSFDSNTEAFF. Full variable domain (outside the CDR3, taken from reference TRBV7-2 and TRBJ1-1): GAGVSQSPSNKVTEKGKDVELRCDPISGHTALYWYRQSLGQGLEFLIYFQGNSAPDKSGLPSDRFSAERTGGSVSTLTIQRTQQEDSAVYLCASSFDSNTEAFFGQGTRLTVV.

V and J are TRBV12-5 and TRBJ2-1; the match to TRBD2 covers 8 bases. The CDR3 has 16 amino acids. V was pared by 4 bases and J by 0 bases, with 5 bases of the junction left unmatched. The V gene's germline CDR1 is LGHNT and CDR2 FRNRAP. This chain's CDR3 is CASGSPSGSSYNEQFF. CDR3 in DNA: TGTGCTAGTGGTTCACCGAGCGGGAGCTCCTACAATGAGCAGTTCTTC.

The V and J genes are TRBV28 and TRBJ2-5, with 7 positions matching TRBD2. V lost 7 bases and J lost 1; bases outside the gene matches: 12. Per the germline V gene, CDR1 is MDHEN and CDR2 is SYDVKM. This CDR3 is built from 16 residues. The CDR3 spells CASTFGGSGFQETQYF. The CDR3, as DNA: TGTGCCAGCACCTTCGGGGGGTCGGGCTTCCAAGAGACCCAGTACTTC.

The V call is TRBV6-2 or TRBV6-3, the J call TRBJ2-2; tentatively, D is TRBD1 (6 bases). CDR1 and CDR2 (germline): MNHEY, SVGEGT. This CDR3 has 16 residues. Trimming shortened V by 3 bases and J by 2 bases, and 13 bases separated the two germline ends. The CDR3 DNA is TGTGCCAGCAGTTATCCTCAGGGGACCAACACCGGGGAGCTGTTTTTT. It translates to CASSYPQGTNTGELFF.

A single count supports this clone. The genes are TRBV5-1 and TRBJ2-7; the match to TRBD2 covers 8 bases. The germline CDR1 and CDR2 sequences are SGHRS and YFSETQ. J gave up 1 base and V 0 bases, and 9 bases lay outside the gene matches. This CDR3 contains 17 residues. Here the CDR3 reads CASSLAPPGGGSYEQYF. In DNA form, the CDR3 reads TGCGCCAGCAGCTTGGCCCCGCCCGGGGGGGGGTCCTACGAGCAGTACTTC.

This chain links TRBV18 with TRBJ2-7; possibly TRBD2 for D (5 bases). V was pared by 3 bases and J by 2 bases, with 11 bases between. CDR1 is KGHSH, CDR2 LQKENI, per germline. The length of the CDR3 is 14 residues. The CDR3 nucleotides are TGTGCCAGCTCACCGTGGACTGGCCCCTACGAGCAGTACTTC. Protein: CASSPWTGPYEQYF.

This chain connects TRBV2 to TRBJ2-7; TRBD2 matches 11 bases. Germline V lookup: CDR1 SNHLY, CDR2 FYNNEI. V was clipped by 6 bases and J by 1 base; unmatched bases: 2. The CDR3 has 14 residues. The CDR3 DNA reads TGTGCCAGCAGGCGGACTAGCGGGTCCTACGAGCAGTACTTC. Its translation: CASRRTSGSYEQYF.

V is TRBV7-2 and J is TRBJ1-4, with 9 bases matching TRBD1. Germline loops: CDR1 SGHTA, CDR2 FQGNSA. The ends lost 1 base at V and 12 bases at J; junction bases unmatched: 12. The CDR3 contains 16 residues. CDR3 amino acids: CASSLVSRTGVEELFF. CDR3 in DNA: TGTGCCAGCAGCTTAGTCTCCCGGACAGGGGTTGAGGAACTGTTTTTT.

V usage is TRBV4-2 and J usage is TRBJ1-1; 7 bases line up with TRBD1. The length of the CDR3 is 14 residues. V lost 4 bases to trimming and J lost 1 base; unmatched junction nucleotides: 3. CDR1 and CDR2 from the germline V gene are LGHNA and YNFKEQ. DNA for the CDR3: TGTGCCAGCAGCCGAGACAGGGCGAACACTGAAGCTTTCTTT. Encoded protein: CASSRDRANTEAFF.

V and J are TRBV7-9 and TRBJ1-2; D is possibly TRBD1 (6 bases). CDR1 and CDR2 (germline): SEHNR, FQNEAQ (reference sequence). Trimming shortened V by 1 base and J by 7 bases, and 10 bases separated the two germline ends. This CDR3 has 13 residues. The CDR3 spells CASSLEGGGGYTF. CDR3 nucleotide sequence: TGTGCCAGCAGCTTAGAAGGGGGTGGTGGCTACACCTTC.

The genes are TRBV18 and TRBJ2-3; 11 nucleotides agree with TRBD2. Per germline, CDR1 KGHSH and CDR2 LQKENI. Unmatched junction bases numbered 3, after V lost 8 bases and J lost 2 bases. The CDR3 has 14 residues. CDR3 DNA sequence: TGTGCCAGCGCGACTAGCGGGATCACAGATACGCAGTATTTT. This encodes CASATSGITDTQYF.

V is TRBV5-1 and J is TRBJ2-7, with a weak D call TRBD2 (5 bases). In germline, CDR1 is SGHRS, CDR2 YFSETQ. This CDR3 has 14 residues. V was clipped by 4 bases and J by 1 base, with 12 bases between them. DNA of the CDR3: TGCGCCAGCAGCCCGGGTAGCGAGTCCTACGAGCAGTACTTC. Protein product: CASSPGSESYEQYF.

This clone was observed a few times. Just one base apart from a much larger clone, this may be a read error. Different DNA sequences within this sample yield the same CDR3. V usage is TRBV9 and J usage is TRBJ2-5; 9 bases line up with TRBD2. CDR1 and CDR2 (germline): SGDLS, YYNGEE. This CDR3 region has 15 residues. The CDR3 sequence is CPRSGGGGPQETQYF. For the CDR3, the DNA is TGCCCCCGCAGCGGCGGGGGGGGGCCCCAAGAGACCCAGTACTTC. The whole variable domain, remainder taken from reference TRBV9 and TRBJ2-5, is DSGVTQTPKHLITATGQRVTLRCSPRSGDLSVYWYQQSLDQGLQFLIQYYNGEERAKGNILERFSAQQFPDLHSELNLSSLELGDSALYFCPRSGGGGPQETQYFGPGTRLLVL.